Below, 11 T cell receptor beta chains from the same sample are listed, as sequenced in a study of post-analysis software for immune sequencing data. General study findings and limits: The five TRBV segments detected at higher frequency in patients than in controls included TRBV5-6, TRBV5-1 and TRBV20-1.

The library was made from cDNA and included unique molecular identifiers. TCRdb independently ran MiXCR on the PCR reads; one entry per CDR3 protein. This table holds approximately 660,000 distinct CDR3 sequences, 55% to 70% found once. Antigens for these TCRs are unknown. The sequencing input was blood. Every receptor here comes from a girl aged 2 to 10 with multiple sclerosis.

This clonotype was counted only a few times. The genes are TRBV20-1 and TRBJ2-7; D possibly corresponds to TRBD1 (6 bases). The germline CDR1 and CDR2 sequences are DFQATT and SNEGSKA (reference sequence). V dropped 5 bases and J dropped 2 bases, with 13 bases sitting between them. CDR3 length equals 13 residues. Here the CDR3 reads CSAPIGQTYEQYF. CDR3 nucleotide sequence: TGCAGTGCTCCGATCGGACAGACCTACGAGCAGTACTTC.

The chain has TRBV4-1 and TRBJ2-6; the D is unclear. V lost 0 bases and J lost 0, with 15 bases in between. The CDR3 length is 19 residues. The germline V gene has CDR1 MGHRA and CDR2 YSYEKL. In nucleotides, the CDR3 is TGCGCCAGCAGCCAAGATGACCAAGCGCTAACCTCTGGGGCCAACGTCCTGACTTTC. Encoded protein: CASSQDDQALTSGANVLTF.

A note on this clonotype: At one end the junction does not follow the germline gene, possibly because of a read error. DNA of the CDR3: TGTGCCAGCAGCCCCCCTTGGACAGAATACAATGAGCAGGTCTTC. Translating it yields CASSPPWTEYNEQVF. The genes are TRBV3-1 and TRBJ2-1, with a possible D match to TRBD1 (6 bases). The CDR3 has 15 residues. In germline, CDR1 is LGHDT, CDR2 YNNKEL (reference sequence).

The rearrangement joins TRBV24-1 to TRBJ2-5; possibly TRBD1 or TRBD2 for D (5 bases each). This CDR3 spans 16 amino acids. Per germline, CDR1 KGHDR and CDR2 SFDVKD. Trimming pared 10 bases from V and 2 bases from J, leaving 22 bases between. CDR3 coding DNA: TGTGCCACTATGCTTAATAAACGGTGGGGGCAAGAGACCCAGTACTTC. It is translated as CATMLNKRWGQETQYF.

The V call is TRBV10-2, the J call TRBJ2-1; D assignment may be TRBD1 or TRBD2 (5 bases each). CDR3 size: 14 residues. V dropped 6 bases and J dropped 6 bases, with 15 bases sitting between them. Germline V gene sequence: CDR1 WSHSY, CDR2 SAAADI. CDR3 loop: CASRRGAGINEQFF. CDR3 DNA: TGCGCCAGCAGGAGGGGAGCAGGTATCAATGAGCAGTTCTTC.

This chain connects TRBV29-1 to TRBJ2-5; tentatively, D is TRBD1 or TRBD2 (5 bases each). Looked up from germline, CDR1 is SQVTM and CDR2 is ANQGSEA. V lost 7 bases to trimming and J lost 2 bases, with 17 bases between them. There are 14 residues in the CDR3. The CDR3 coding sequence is TGCAGCGCCCTAGTAGCTGGGGGACAAGAGACCCAGTACTTC. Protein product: CSALVAGGQETQYF.

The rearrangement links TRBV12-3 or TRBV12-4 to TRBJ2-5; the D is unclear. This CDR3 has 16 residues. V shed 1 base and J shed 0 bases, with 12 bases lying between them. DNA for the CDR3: TGTGCCAGCAGTTTAGAATCCGAGGACCACCAAGAGACCCAGTACTTC. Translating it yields CASSLESEDHQETQYF.

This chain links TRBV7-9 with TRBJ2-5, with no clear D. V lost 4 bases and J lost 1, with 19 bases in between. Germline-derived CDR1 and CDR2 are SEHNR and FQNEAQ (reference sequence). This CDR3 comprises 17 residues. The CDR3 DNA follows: TGTGCCAGCAGCTCAATAAGAGTACACCTTGCCCAAGAGACCCAGTACTTC. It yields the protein CASSSIRVHLAQETQYF.

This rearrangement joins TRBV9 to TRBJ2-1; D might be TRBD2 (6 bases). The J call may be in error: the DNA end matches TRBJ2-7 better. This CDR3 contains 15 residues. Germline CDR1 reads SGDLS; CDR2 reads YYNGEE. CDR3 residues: CASSVAGSGGYEQYF. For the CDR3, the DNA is TGTGCCAGCAGCGTAGCGGGTAGCGGTGGTTACGAGCAGTACTTC.

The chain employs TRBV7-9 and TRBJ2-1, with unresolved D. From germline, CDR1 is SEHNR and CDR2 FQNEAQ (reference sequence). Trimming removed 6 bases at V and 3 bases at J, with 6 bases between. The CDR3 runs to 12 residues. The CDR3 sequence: CASRGNYNEQFF. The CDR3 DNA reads TGTGCCAGCAGGGGAAACTACAATGAGCAGTTCTTC.

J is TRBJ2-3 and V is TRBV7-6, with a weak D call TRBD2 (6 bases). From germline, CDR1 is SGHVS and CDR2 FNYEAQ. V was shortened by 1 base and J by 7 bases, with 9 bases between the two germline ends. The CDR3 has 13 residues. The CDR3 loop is CASSLEGLHTQYF. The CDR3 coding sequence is TGTGCCAGCAGCTTAGAGGGACTTCATACGCAGTATTTT.